This record concerns one T cell receptor beta chain sequence. The sample belongs to a study of shared clonotypes between healthy human individuals. All donors qualified as healthy HIV-negative adults and had experienced no recent acute infections or vaccinations. The CD4+ fraction was divided into a CD45RA+ naive subset and a CD45RA-negative memory subset. Per the germline V gene, CDR1 is SGHTA and CDR2 is FQGNSA. This CDR3 spans 18 amino acids. V shed 1 base, J shed 1 base, and the junction held 7 bases outside the gene matches. The assay was immunoSEQ multiplex PCR, and TCRdb's table has in-frame clones only and misses some. The sample gives about 1.5 million clones, around 97% of which show up once; over 1% is in the top ten.

The chain has TRBV7-2 and TRBJ2-1, with 10 bases lining up with TRBD2. This sequence originates from a man under 40 in good health. The sequencing input was naive CD4+ T cells sorted from blood. The subset denotes: CD45RA+ positively selected. The CDR3 sequence: CASSLVPSGGVSYNEQFF. Written as DNA, the CDR3 is TGTGCCAGCAGCTTAGTCCCGAGCGGGGGGGTTTCCTACAATGAGCAGTTCTTC.